This TCR beta chain originates from a study of T cells expressing NK-cell markers. In the study overall: HCMV serostatus: most of the eight sequenced donors positive, one negative.

With regard to this clonotype: Its antigen is as yet unknown.

The germline gives CDR1 SGHNT, CDR2 YENEEA. The CDR3 length is 14 residues. Study-wide results and limits: The same clonotypes also predominated in the CD3+CD56-NKG2C+ fraction of several donors.

TCRdb reprocessed the 5' RACE reads, keeping one entry per CDR3 protein, no DNA. The table for this sample gives about 430,000 distinct CDR3 sequences. Sequenced: blood T cells: a sorted CD56 or NKG2C T cell subset, CD4+ or CD8+ T cells, or bulk PBMC T cells (not recorded which). This rearrangement joins TRBV11-3 to TRBJ2-7; the TCRdb call, TRBD1, lacks DNA for checking. The clonotype was recovered from a woman in her 50s in good health. The CDR3 protein is CASSSPLGVGEQYF. The full variable domain, completed using reference TRBV11-3 and TRBJ2-7, is EAGVVQSPRYKIIEKKQPVAFWCNPISGHNTLYWYLQNLGQGPELLIRYENEEAVDDSQLPKDRFSAERLKGVDSTLKIQPAELGDSAVYLCASSSPLGVGEQYFGPGTRLTVT.